Sequencing of this T cell receptor beta chain was carried out in a study of metastatic and nonmetastatic thyroid tumors. Patients had received no treatment of any kind before thyroid surgery. The ends lost 1 base at V and 6 bases at J; junction bases unmatched: 9. The CDR3 sequence is 16 residues long. CDR1 is SGHNT and CDR2 is YENEEA in the germline V gene. In this sample, this clone turned up many times. With MiXCR, TCRdb called clones anew from the PCR reads. The sample lists around 46,000 clones, more than 20% occurring once. The clonotype was recovered from a male donor with papillary thyroid cancer or a benign thyroid nodule (not recorded which). Some clones in this sample may be carry-over from other donors' samples. The sequencing input was blood. The rearrangement joins TRBV11-3 to TRBJ2-1; 7 bases map to TRBD2. The CDR3 DNA reads as TGTGCCAGCAGCTTAGGGGTTAGCGGGCGGCTCAATGAGCAGTTCTTC. Protein: CASSLGVSGRLNEQFF.